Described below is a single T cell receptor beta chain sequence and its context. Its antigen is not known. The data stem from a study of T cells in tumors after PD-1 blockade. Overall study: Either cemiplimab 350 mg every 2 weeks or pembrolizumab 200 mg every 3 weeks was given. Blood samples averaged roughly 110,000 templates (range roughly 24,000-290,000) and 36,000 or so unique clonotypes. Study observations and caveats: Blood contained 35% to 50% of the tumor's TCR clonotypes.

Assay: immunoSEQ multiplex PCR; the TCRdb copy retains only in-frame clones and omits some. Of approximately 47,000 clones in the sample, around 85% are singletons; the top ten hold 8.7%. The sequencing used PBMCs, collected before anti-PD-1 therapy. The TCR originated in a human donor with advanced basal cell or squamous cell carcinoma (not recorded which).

The CDR3 is CASSFGAGSYNSPLHF. The CDR3 DNA sequence: TGTGCCAGCAGCTTTGGGGCAGGCAGCTATAATTCACCCCTCCACTTT. The chain employs TRBV7-8 and TRBJ1-6; TRBD1 is a possible D gene (5 bases). The CDR3 consists of 16 residues. Trimming left V 3 bases short and J 3 bases short, with 12 bases between. The germline V gene has CDR1 SGHVS and CDR2 FQNEAQ. Filled out from reference TRBV7-8 and TRBJ1-6, the complete variable domain reads GAGVSQSPRYKVAKRGQDVALRCDPISGHVSLFWYQQALGQGPEFLTYFQNEAQLDKSGLPSDRFFAERPEGSVSTLKIQRTQQEDSAVYLCASSFGAGSYNSPLHFGNGTRLTVT.